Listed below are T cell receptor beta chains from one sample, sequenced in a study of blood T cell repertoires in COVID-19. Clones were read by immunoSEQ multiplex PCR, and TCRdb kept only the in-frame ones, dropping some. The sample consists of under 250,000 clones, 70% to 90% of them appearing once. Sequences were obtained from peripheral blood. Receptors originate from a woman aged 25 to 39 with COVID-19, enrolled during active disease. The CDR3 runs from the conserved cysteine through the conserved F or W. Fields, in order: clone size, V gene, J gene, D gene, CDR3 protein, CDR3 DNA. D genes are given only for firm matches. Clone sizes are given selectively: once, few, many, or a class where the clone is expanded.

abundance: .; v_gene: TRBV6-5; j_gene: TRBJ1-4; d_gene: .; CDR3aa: CASRSLRTVNEKLFF; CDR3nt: TGTGCCAGCAGGTCTCTCAGGACAGTTAATGAAAAACTGTTTTTT
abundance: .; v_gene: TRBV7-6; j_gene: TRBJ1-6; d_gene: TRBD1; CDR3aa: CASRPRTGSSSYNSPLHF; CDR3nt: TGTGCCAGCAGACCCCGGACAGGCTCTAGCTCCTATAATTCACCCCTCCACTTT
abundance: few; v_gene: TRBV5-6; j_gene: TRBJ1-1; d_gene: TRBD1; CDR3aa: CASRTSDRVGSTEAFF; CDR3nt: TGTGCCAGCAGAACCTCTGACAGGGTGGGGAGCACTGAAGCTTTCTTT
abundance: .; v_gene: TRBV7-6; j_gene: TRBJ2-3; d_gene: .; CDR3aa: CASSSSTQGDTQYF; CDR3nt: TGTGCCAGCAGCTCAAGTACGCAGGGAGATACGCAGTATTTT
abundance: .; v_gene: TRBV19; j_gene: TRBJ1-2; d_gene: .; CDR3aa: CASSTPGLLYGYTF; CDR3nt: TGTGCCAGTAGTACCCCGGGACTACTCTATGGCTACACCTTC
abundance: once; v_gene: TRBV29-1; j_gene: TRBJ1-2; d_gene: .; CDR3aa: CSVEARAGYTF; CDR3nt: TGCAGCGTTGAAGCCAGGGCTGGCTACACCTTC
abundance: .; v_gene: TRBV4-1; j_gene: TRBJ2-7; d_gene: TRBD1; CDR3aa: CASSQTQWPGQGGFYEQYF; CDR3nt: TGCGCCAGCAGCCAAACCCAATGGCCGGGACAGGGAGGATTCTACGAGCAGTACTTC
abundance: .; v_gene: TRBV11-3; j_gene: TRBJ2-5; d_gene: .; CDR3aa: CASSMGVSIQETQYF; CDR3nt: TGTGCCAGCAGCATGGGAGTCAGCATCCAAGAGACCCAGTACTTC
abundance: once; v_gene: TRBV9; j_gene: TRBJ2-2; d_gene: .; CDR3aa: CASSSGTTGELFF; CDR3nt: TGTGCCAGCAGCTCGGGAACCACCGGGGAGCTGTTTTTT
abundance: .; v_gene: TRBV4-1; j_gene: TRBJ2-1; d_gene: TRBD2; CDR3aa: CASSQAVGTSGPVYNEQFF; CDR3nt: TGCGCCAGCAGCCAAGCAGTTGGGACTAGCGGCCCTGTTTACAATGAGCAGTTCTTC
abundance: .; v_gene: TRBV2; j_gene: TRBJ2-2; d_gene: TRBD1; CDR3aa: CASSGTGELFF; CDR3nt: TGTGCCAGCAGTGGGACAGGAGAGCTGTTTTTT
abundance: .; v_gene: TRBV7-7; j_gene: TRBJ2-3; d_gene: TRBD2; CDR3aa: CASSLQQREALDTQYF; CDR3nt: TGTGCTAGCAGCCTCCAACAGCGGGAGGCTCTAGATACGCAGTATTTT
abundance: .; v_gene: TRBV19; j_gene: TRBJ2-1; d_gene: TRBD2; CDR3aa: CASSGGDGHNEQFF; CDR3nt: TGTGCCAGTAGTGGGGGGGATGGACACAATGAGCAGTTCTTC
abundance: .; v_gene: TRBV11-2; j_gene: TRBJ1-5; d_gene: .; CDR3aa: CASSLSGRGQPQHF; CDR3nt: TGTGCCAGCAGCTTAAGCGGGAGAGGTCAGCCCCAGCATTTT
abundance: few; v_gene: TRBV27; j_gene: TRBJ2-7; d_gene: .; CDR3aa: CASQFQGGYEQYF; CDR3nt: TGTGCCAGCCAATTCCAGGGGGGCTACGAGCAGTACTTC
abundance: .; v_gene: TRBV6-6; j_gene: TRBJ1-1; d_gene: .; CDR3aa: CASQRAFNTEAFF; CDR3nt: TGTGCCAGCCAGAGGGCCTTCAACACTGAAGCTTTCTTT
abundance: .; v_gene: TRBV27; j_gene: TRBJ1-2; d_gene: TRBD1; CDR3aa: CASRLGTGGNGYYGYTF; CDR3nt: TGTGCCAGCAGGCTGGGGACAGGGGGAAATGGTTACTATGGCTACACCTTC
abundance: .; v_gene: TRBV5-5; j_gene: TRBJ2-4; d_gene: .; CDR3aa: CASSFQTKNIQYF; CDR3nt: TGTGCCAGCAGCTTTCAGACAAAAAACATTCAGTACTTC
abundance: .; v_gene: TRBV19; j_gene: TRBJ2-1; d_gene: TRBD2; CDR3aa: CASSIEGGLAGGLSYNEQFF; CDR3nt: TGTGCCAGTAGTATAGAGGGCGGGCTAGCGGGGGGACTCTCCTACAATGAGCAGTTCTTC
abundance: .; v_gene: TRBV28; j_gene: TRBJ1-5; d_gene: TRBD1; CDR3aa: CASSFRQGLQPQHF; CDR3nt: TGTGCCAGCAGTTTCAGACAGGGCCTTCAGCCCCAGCATTTT
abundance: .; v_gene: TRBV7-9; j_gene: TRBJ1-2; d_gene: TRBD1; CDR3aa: CASSLETGSNGYTF; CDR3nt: TGTGCCAGCAGCTTAGAGACAGGGTCCAACGGCTACACCTTC
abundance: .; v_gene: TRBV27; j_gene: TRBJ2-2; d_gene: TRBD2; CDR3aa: CASSLSQLAGGPTGELFF; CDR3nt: TGTGCCAGCAGTTTATCCCAACTAGCGGGGGGGCCAACCGGGGAGCTGTTTTTT
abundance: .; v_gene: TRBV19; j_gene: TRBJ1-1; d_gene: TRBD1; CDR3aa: CATVEEGRGPTEAFF; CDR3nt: TGTGCCACCGTAGAGGAGGGCAGGGGGCCCACTGAAGCTTTCTTT
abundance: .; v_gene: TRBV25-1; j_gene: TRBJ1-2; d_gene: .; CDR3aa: CASSDRTEYGYTF; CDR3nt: TGTGCCAGCAGTGATAGGACAGAGTATGGCTACACCTTC
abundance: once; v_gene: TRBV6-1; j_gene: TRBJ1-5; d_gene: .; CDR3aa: CASSEAPGFHFQGQPQHF; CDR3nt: TGTGCCAGCAGTGAAGCTCCCGGGTTCCACTTTCAAGGACAGCCCCAGCATTTT
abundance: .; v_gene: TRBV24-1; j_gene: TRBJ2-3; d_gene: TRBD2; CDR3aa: CATSDPRLAGSTDTQYF; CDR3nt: TGTGCCACCAGTGACCCCCGACTAGCGGGGTCCACAGATACGCAGTATTTT
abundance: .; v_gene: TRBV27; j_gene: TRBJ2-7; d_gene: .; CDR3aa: CASSLSLRGASYEQYF; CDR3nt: TGTGCCAGCAGCCTATCTTTACGGGGGGCCTCCTACGAGCAGTACTTC
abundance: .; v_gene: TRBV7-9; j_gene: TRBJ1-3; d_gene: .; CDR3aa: CASSYRQASGNTIYF; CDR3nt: TGTGCCAGCAGCTACCGCCAGGCCTCTGGAAACACCATATATTTT
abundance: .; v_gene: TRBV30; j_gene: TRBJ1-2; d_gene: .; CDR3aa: CAWSPSGEGGYTF; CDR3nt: TGTGCCTGGAGCCCCAGCGGGGAGGGGGGCTACACCTTC
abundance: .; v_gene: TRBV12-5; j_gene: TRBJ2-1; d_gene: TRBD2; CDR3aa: CASGSGLAGYNEQFF; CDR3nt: TGTGCTAGTGGCTCGGGACTAGCGGGGTACAATGAGCAGTTCTTC
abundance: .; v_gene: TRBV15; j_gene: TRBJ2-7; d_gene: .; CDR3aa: CATSRADSNEQYF; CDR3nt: TGTGCCACCAGCAGAGCGGACTCAAACGAGCAGTACTTC